A few counts support the clone carrying this T cell receptor beta chain. Its antigen is not known. The protocol was immunoSEQ multiplex PCR, while the TCRdb copy is restricted to in-frame clones and leaves out a portion. The sample includes under 400,000 clones, about nine tenths of them seen just once. Treatment of the sample: 15 to 20 received Ad26.COV2.S at low or high dose, single or two shots; about 5 received placebo; per-sample allocation not given. Samples came from day 63 after the first vaccine or placebo injection. Germline CDR1 reads MNHNY; CDR2 reads SVGAGI (reference sequence). The ends were cut back, 2 bases at V and 5 bases at J, with 9 bases in the middle. This CDR3 has 14 residues. This specimen comes from a study of Ad26.COV2.S vaccination and SARS-CoV-2 variants. General study results and limits: Substantial post-vaccination breadth of spike-specific CD8+ and CD4+ T cell responses was reported.

The clonotype comes from a person between 18 and 59 years old who received the Ad26.COV2.S COVID-19 vaccine or a placebo. The chain combines TRBV6-6 with TRBJ2-2, with D possibly being TRBD2 (6 bases). The starting material was peripheral blood, obtained in a trial of Ad26.COV2.S vaccine versus placebo. CDR3 nucleotide sequence: TGTGCCAGCAGTTACGCCCGGGGGACCGGGGAGCTGTTTTTT. Translating gives CASSYARGTGELFF.